This T cell receptor beta chain is from a study of cytomegalovirus exposure and HLA in healthy donors (dated by TCRdb to 2017 to 2019). Regarding the research as a whole: An earlier analysis of about 560 of the donors reported 250 to 350 Gb of sequence data and 95 million to 140 million unique TCR beta sequences obtained from around 190 million T cells. An early release that covered approximately 600 HLA-typed donors contained approximately 300 gigabases of sequencing data and tens of millions of unique TCR sequences. The genetic ancestry cluster associated with self-reported Caucasian donors included 81% of the roughly 400 genotyped donors. The study was designed to test whether signatures of past pathogen exposure could be identified by cataloging public T cell receptors. The study profiled the T cell repertoires of approximately 700 subjects by immunosequencing and related them to cytomegalovirus serostatus. In addition to the first cohort of several hundred subjects, a separate validation cohort of 130 or so different subjects was used. High-throughput TCR immunosequencing, statistical association of individual TCRs with disease status, and machine learning were combined to predict cytomegalovirus infection status. A later analysis re-analyzed previously published TCR beta repertoires from 666 donors and added high-resolution HLA genotyping to study TCR occurrence patterns. The later analysis used no new phenotypic data to find candidate immune exposures, relying instead on TCR beta sequences and their occurrence across donors. An earlier analysis of around 580 of the donors used high-throughput TCR beta sequencing to judge whether each TCR beta V gene segment behaved as functional or pseudogenic. Donor age, sex, ethnicity and CMV serostatus were compiled together with the repertoire data. Genome-wide SNP genotypes for about 65% of the roughly 700 donors were used in a later genetic analysis, which treated that subset as a discovery cohort. Every repertoire in the discovery cohort had been generated on one and the same sequencing platform. HLA typing included class I and class II loci at four-digit resolution. Typing coverage varied by locus: roughly 620-640 donors for A, B, C, DRB1 and DQB1; approximately 520 for DQA1; about 590 for DPA1; 400 to 480 for DPB1. Four or five DR-DQ haplotypes were handled as single units for association and clustering because linkage in the cohort was strong. On average, around 200,000 unique TCR beta nucleotide sequences were sequenced per donor among 398 genotyped donors of the cohort, with 15% to 20% of those sequences being non-productive.

The library was produced with the immunoSEQ multiplex PCR assay. For the multiplex PCR, a mixture combining 60 forward primers for TCR Vbeta segments and 13 reverse primers for TCR Jbeta segments was used. The CDR3 region of rearranged TCR beta genes was amplified from genomic DNA by a multiplex PCR assay. The amplified TCR beta libraries were sequenced on the Illumina HiSeq System as 87-base-pair reads. Per the original workflow: Across the 670 or so repertoires, a later analysis counted 75 million to 90 million unique TCR beta chains, roughly 11 million of which were shared by at least two donors. Raw reads were error-corrected and collapsed into unique sequences by a nearest-neighbor algorithm in which closely related sequences were merged to remove PCR and sequencing errors. Alignment of CDR3 sequences to IMGT reference sequences was used to assign V, D and J gene segments. For a sequence to be retained, a match of at least six nucleotides was required to both a V gene segment and a J gene segment. Rearrangements were called productive when the CDR3 lacked stop codons and stayed in frame with V and J; all others were non-productive. Following IMGT convention, CDR3 was defined as the stretch from the second conserved V-encoded cysteine to the conserved J-encoded phenylalanine. Sequences without an unambiguous match to a single V gene segment were excluded from the earlier analysis of a few hundred of the donors. In an earlier analysis of some 590 of the donors, a V segment was called functional when productive rearrangements were above 56.7%, and segregating when the standard deviation between donors exceeded 5%. A statistical classification framework was developed to diagnose cytomegalovirus status using the catalog of TCR beta chain sequences. In a later analysis, TCR nucleotide sequences were compared against IMGT/GENE-DB human TR gene sequences so that V and J genes could be assigned. The TCRdist pipeline was used in a later analysis to assign CDR3 sequences and most-parsimonious VDJ recombination scenarios. In a later analysis, each TCR beta chain was defined by its CDR3 amino acid sequence together with its V-gene family, and reads without a unique V-gene family were excluded. A later analysis removed 550 to 650 highly shared, low-generation-probability nucleotide sequences to deal with suspected cross-contamination and a sequencing artifact. A later analysis calculated a clonal expansion index for each public chain from normalized within-repertoire ranks of inferred template counts. In a later analysis, generation probabilities were computed with a VDJ recombination model fitted to out-of-frame rearrangements, and the resulting probabilities were checked against IGoR. Hypergeometric tests were used in a later analysis to score TCR-TCR, TCR-HLA and TCR-CMV co-occurrence, with a repertoire-size bias correction applied to the TCR pairs. False discovery rates were estimated in a later analysis by permuting HLA or CMV assignments 20 times. In a later analysis, co-occurring TCRs were grouped with DBSCAN, and TCRdist sequence similarity was added when clustering was performed within HLA-allele-positive subsets. Co-occurrence clustering excluded repertoires with fewer than 30,000 or more than 120,000 public chains, plus five with anomalous nucleotide sharing. Entries here come from immuneACCESS through TCRdb and include only in-frame sequences with V and J called. Some clones fail to appear in such tables; in the studies checked, an unresolved V gene covers under half of the shortfall, and the cause of the remainder is unknown. V, J and clone size derive from that table, while D and trimming were established from the DNA sequence. A total of 130,000 or so clones appear in this sample, around four fifths of them only once. Of the sample, about 1.5% is held by the ten largest clones.

The cohort consisted of 600 or so healthy bone marrow donors. Cohort members were all nominally healthy when sampled, although unrecorded immune exposures were likely present. The donor was CMV seronegative and was included in the group of a few hundred seronegative cohort members. A peripheral blood sample was provided by each donor, and peripheral blood mononuclear cells were used for TCR beta sequencing. The Qiagen DNeasy Blood Extraction Kit was used to extract genomic DNA from the blood cell samples. The CDR3 has 16 amino acids, counting the end cysteine and phenylalanine. The kept DNA is CDR3 alone, 48 bases in frame from the first base. The V and J ends are trimmed by 7 bases and 0 bases, leaving 18 bases between them. The germline V gene gives CDR1 as WSHSY and CDR2 as SAAADI. As regards this clone: The antigen this receptor binds is unknown. No much larger clone is present one base from it, and per-base qualities are unavailable.

What the research found in general, with its limitations: It was suggested by the authors that the approach could potentially be generalized to other disease states and immunological phenotypes. The classifier was reported to diagnose cytomegalovirus status with high specificity and sensitivity in both the original and validation cohorts. A further reported finding was that TCR beta sequences accurately predicted the HLA-A and HLA-B alleles for most subjects in the first cohort. Specific HLA alleles were associated with 15,000 to 20,000 TCR beta sequences at a false discovery rate of 0.05 in a later analysis. Some IMGT-functional V segments, including TRBV6-2 and TRBV6-3, could not be distinguished by the 87-base-pair reads and were therefore excluded. The presence/absence analyses assumed that sequencing depth was roughly uniform across donors, and that assumption may not be true. According to a later genetic analysis, donors in an Asian-associated ancestry cluster had fewer N-insertions in productive TCRs than the roughly 660-donor mean. When HLA alleles, especially DR and DQ, strongly co-occurred, attributing TCR associations to individual alleles was difficult. The earlier analysis of 450 to 700 of the donors excluded seventeen rarely observed V segments, including chromosome 9 orphons, because counts were too low. Compared with equally common non-associated chains, HLA-associated TCR beta chains in a later analysis were more clonally expanded and had lower generation probabilities. The study listed 150 to 200 TCR beta chains as associated with cytomegalovirus. In an earlier analysis of approximately 600 of the donors, most TCR beta V segments were observed in productive rearrangements about 87% or about 30% of the time, broadly matching IMGT annotations. Most TCR sequences were seen in very few donors, while some public TCRs were found in many individuals. The cohort was sequenced for TCR beta chains only, and without alpha or paired-chain data the features that could be detected were limited. The sequencing pipeline was judged likely to have produced a cluster of highly shared sequence variants as a technical artifact. An association between a missense DCLRE1C variant and V-gene and J-gene trimming of TCR beta chains was found in a later genetic analysis and replicated in an independent cohort. A later analysis found that most CMV-associated TCR beta chains appeared HLA-restricted, with HLA associations seemingly driven largely by CMV exposure. A few of the identified cytomegalovirus-associated TCR beta chains were confirmed in vitro to be specific for cytomegalovirus antigens. CMV serostatus was the only immune exposure information available for the cohort. In a later analysis, the rate of TCR association differed among HLA loci, with DRB1 alleles having the most associated TCRs and HLA-C alleles having the fewest. HLA typing was unavailable for some donors at each locus, so association tests used only the typed subset. A later analysis reported that several top co-occurrence clusters appeared linked to parvovirus B19, influenza, CMV and Epstein-Barr virus. Linkage disequilibrium might explain the correlated functional status among segregating V segments, but an unknown experimental factor could not be ruled out.

This sequence uses TRBV10-2 and TRBJ2-5; the D region possibly corresponds to TRBD1 (6 bases align). The sample comprised PBMCs. The receptor's source is a man in his forties or fifties in good health and CMV-seronegative. The nucleotide sequence is TGCGCCAGCAAAAAAGGACAGTACTTGTACCAAGAGACCCAGTACTTC. The resulting protein is CASKKGQYLYQETQYF.